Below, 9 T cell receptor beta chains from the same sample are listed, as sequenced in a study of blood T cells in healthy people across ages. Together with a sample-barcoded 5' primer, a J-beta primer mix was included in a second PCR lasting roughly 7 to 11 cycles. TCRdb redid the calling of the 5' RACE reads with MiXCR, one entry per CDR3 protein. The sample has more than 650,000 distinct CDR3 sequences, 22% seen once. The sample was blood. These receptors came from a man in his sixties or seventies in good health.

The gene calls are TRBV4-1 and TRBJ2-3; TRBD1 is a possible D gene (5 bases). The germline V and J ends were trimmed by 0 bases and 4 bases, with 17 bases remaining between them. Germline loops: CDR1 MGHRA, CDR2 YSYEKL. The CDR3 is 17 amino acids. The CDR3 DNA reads TGCGCCAGCAGCCAAGACGGGTCCGGATCCAGGGCAGATACGCAGTATTTT. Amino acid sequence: CASSQDGSGSRADTQYF.

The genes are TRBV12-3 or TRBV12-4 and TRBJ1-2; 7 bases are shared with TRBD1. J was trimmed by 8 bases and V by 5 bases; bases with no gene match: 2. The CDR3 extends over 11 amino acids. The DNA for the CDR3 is TGTGCCAGCAGTAACAGGGGAGGCTACACCTTC. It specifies CASSNRGGYTF.

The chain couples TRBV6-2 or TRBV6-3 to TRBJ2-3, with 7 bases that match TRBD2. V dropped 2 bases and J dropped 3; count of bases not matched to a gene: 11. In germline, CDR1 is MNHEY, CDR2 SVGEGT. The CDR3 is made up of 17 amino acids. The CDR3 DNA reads TGTGCCAGCAGTTACATCCCTCGGGCGGGAGTGACAGATACGCAGTATTTT. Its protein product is CASSYIPRAGVTDTQYF.

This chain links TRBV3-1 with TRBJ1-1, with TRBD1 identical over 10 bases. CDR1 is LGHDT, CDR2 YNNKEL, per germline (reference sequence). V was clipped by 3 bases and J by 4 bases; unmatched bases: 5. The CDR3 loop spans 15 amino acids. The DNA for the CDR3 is TGTGCCAGCAGCCAGCAGGGACAGGGGAGCACTGAAGCTTTCTTT. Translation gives CASSQQGQGSTEAFF.

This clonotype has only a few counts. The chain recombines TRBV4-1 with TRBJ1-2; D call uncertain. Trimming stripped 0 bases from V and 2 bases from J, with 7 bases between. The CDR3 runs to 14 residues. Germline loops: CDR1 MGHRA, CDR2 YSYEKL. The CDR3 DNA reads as TGCGCCAGCAGCCAAGAGAACAGAAACTATGGCTACACCTTC. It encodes CASSQENRNYGYTF.

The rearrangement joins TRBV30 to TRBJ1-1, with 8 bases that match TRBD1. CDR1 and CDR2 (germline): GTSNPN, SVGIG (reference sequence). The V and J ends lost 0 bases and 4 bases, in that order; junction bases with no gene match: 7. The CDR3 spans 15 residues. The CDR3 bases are TGTGCCTGGAGTGTACTGGACAGGGAAGGCACTGAAGCTTTCTTT. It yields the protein CAWSVLDREGTEAFF.

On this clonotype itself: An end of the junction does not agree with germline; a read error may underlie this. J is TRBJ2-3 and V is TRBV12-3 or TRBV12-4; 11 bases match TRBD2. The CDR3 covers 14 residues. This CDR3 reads CASNIAGGTDMQYF. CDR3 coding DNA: TGTGCCAGCAACATAGCGGGAGGGACAGATATGCAGTATTTT.

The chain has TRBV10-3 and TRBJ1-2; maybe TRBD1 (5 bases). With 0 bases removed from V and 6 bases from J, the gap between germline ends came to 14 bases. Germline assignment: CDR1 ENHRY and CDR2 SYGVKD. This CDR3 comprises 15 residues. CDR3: CAISESTGGDHGYTF. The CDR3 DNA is TGTGCCATCAGTGAGTCCACGGGGGGGGACCATGGCTACACCTTC.

CDR3 coding DNA: TGCGGGGTGATTAGCGGGAGGGCCCTCGGCACAGATACGCAGTATTTT. Protein product: CGVISGRALGTDTQYF. The chain combines TRBV20-1 with TRBJ2-3, with TRBD2 matching over 11 bases. There are 16 residues in the CDR3. Germline lookup yields CDR1 DFQATT and CDR2 SNEGSKA (reference sequence).